These 26 T cell receptor beta chains were sequenced from one sample in a study of technical replicates of blood from a few donors. Here immunoSEQ multiplex PCR was the method, and the copy in TCRdb shows in-frame clones only, minus some. The sample has approximately 82,000 clones, around 92% seen once; the top ten hold 0.3% to 0.5%. The sequencing sample was made of T cells isolated from PBMCs. The receptors shown here come from a human donor in good health. Some clones in this sample may be carry-over from other donors' samples.

The CDR3 DNA reads as TGCGCCAGCAGCCAAGGTAGGGGCAGCAATCAGCCCCAGCATTTT. Translated, it gives CASSQGRGSNQPQHF. The rearrangement joins TRBV4-1 to TRBJ1-5; the D gene is possibly TRBD1 (5 bases). The length of the CDR3 is 15 residues. Between the trimmed V and J ends, which lost 1 base and 1 base, there was a span of 8 bases. The V gene's germline CDR1 is MGHRA and CDR2 YSYEKL.

The gene calls are TRBV13 and TRBJ1-2; TRBD1 aligns across 7 bases. Looked up from germline, CDR1 is PRHDT and CDR2 is FYEKMQ (reference sequence). With V trimmed by 4 bases and J by 8 bases, 13 bases remained unmatched. CDR3 size: 15 residues. The CDR3 here is CASSSTDRLEGGYTF. CDR3 nucleotide sequence: TGTGCCAGCAGCTCGACGGACAGGTTAGAGGGAGGCTACACCTTC.

V usage is TRBV4-3 and J usage is TRBJ1-1; the D is unclear. CDR3 size: 13 residues. The ends were cut back, 4 bases at V and 2 bases at J, with 8 bases in the middle. In germline, CDR1 is LGHNA, CDR2 YSLEER. This chain's CDR3 is CASSRQKNTEAFF. The DNA for the CDR3 is TGCGCCAGCAGCCGGCAGAAAAACACTGAAGCTTTCTTT.

The V call is TRBV27, the J call TRBJ2-7; TRBD1 matches at 8 bases. J was trimmed by 5 bases and V by 8 bases; bases with no gene match: 8. Per the germline V gene, CDR1 is MNHEY and CDR2 is SMNVEV (reference sequence). CDR3 length equals 13 residues. The DNA of the CDR3 is TGTGCCAGCCTCGGACAGGGTGTACACGAGCAGTACTTC. It yields the protein CASLGQGVHEQYF.

The V gene is TRBV19, the J gene TRBJ1-5; no firm D call. CDR1 and CDR2 from the germline V gene are LNHDA and SQIVND (reference sequence). V was trimmed by 9 bases and J by 0 bases, leaving 9 bases between them. The CDR3 is 13 amino acids. This chain's CDR3 is CASGDSSNQPQHF. DNA for the CDR3: TGTGCCAGCGGGGATTCTAGCAATCAGCCCCAGCATTTT.

The DNA for the CDR3 is TGTGCCAGCAGCTATGGCAGGACACCCTTCTACGAGCAGTACTTC. Its translation is CASSYGRTPFYEQYF. The rearrangement links TRBV5-6 to TRBJ2-7; a possible D gene is TRBD1 (5 bases). The CDR3 is 15 residues long. Germline loops: CDR1 SGHDT, CDR2 YYEEEE. V lost 3 bases to trimming and J lost 3 bases, with 16 bases between them.

This clone was recorded a few times. The chain has TRBV9 and TRBJ1-1; perhaps TRBD1 as D (5 bases). V shed 1 base and J shed 1 base, with 8 bases lying between them. The CDR3 is made up of 14 amino acids. Germline V gene sequence: CDR1 SGDLS, CDR2 YYNGEE. The CDR3 here is CASSVYTGNTEAFF. CDR3 sequence (DNA): TGTGCCAGCAGCGTATATACAGGGAACACTGAAGCTTTCTTT.

V gene TRBV7-9 combines with J gene TRBJ2-6; D is uncertain. Trimming removed 3 bases from V and 0 bases from J, with 15 bases in between. This CDR3 is 18 amino acids long. CDR1 SEHNR and CDR2 FQNEAQ come from the germline V gene (reference sequence). CDR3 in DNA: TGTGCCAGCAGCTTTAGAGTAACCTTTAGCTCTGGGGCCAACGTCCTGACTTTC. Translation gives CASSFRVTFSSGANVLTF.

The rearrangement uses TRBV2 and TRBJ2-4; 10 nucleotides match TRBD2. The CDR3 totals 13 residues. Unmatched junction bases numbered 4, after V lost 7 bases and J lost 7 bases. The germline gives CDR1 SNHLY, CDR2 FYNNEI. CDR3 in amino acids: CASKGTSANIQYF. In nucleotides, the CDR3 is TGTGCCAGCAAGGGGACTAGCGCGAACATTCAGTACTTC.

This clone was observed a handful of times. V and J are TRBV28 and TRBJ1-5, with 7 bases that match TRBD1. Per germline, CDR1 MDHEN and CDR2 SYDVKM. There are 14 residues in the CDR3. V lost 5 bases to trimming and J lost 6 bases; unmatched junction nucleotides: 7. CDR3 amino acids: CASSPTTGFQPQHF. The CDR3 DNA is TGTGCCAGCAGTCCTACGACAGGGTTTCAGCCCCAGCATTTT.

The gene calls are TRBV7-3 and TRBJ1-3; D possibly corresponds to TRBD1 (6 bases). Germline V lookup: CDR1 SGHTA, CDR2 FQGTGA. Trimming removed 4 bases at V and 0 bases at J, with 10 bases between. This CDR3 has 15 amino acids. CDR3 DNA: TGTGCCAGCAGCTCGACAGGCCTCTCTGGAAACACCATATATTTT. Its translation is CASSSTGLSGNTIYF.

The V gene is TRBV27, the J gene TRBJ1-2, with 7 bases that match TRBD1. V lost 6 bases and J lost 6; bases outside the gene matches: 7. The CDR3 extends over 13 amino acids. Germline CDR1 and CDR2: MNHEY and SMNVEV (reference sequence). The CDR3 nucleotides read TGTGCCAGCAGGAGAATAACAGGGGATGGCTACACCTTC. As protein: CASRRITGDGYTF.

The chain links TRBV19 to TRBJ1-5, with TRBD1 as a possible D gene (5 bases). V was shortened by 8 bases and J by 3 bases, with 17 bases between the two germline ends. There are 15 residues in the CDR3. Germline-derived CDR1 and CDR2 are LNHDA and SQIVND (reference sequence). Here the CDR3 reads CASVRGDAVNQPQHF. For the CDR3, the DNA is TGTGCCAGTGTCCGGGGGGACGCAGTCAATCAGCCCCAGCATTTT. The variable domain in full, completed from reference TRBV19 and TRBJ1-5, reads DGGITQSPKYLFRKEGQNVTLSCEQNLNHDAMYWYRQDPGQGLRLIYYSQIVNDFQKGDIAEGYSVSREKKESFPLTVTSAQKNPTAFYLCASVRGDAVNQPQHFGDGTRLSIL.

V is TRBV18 and J is TRBJ2-1; 8 positions match TRBD2. The CDR3 spans 15 residues. V gave up 0 bases and J gave up 4 bases; unmatched junction bases: 2. Germline V gene data show CDR1 as KGHSH and CDR2 as LQKENI. The CDR3 region has the DNA TGTGCCAGCTCACCACCGGTAGCGGGATACAATGAGCAGTTCTTC. It yields the protein CASSPPVAGYNEQFF.

The genes are TRBV19 and TRBJ2-7, with unresolved D. The CDR3 covers 13 residues. Trimming shortened V by 3 bases and J by 7 bases, and 13 bases separated the two germline ends. CDR1 LNHDA and CDR2 SQIVND come from the germline V gene (reference sequence). Written as DNA, the CDR3 is TGTGCCAGTAGTATTAGCCAGCCTTTTGAGCAGTACTTC. Translating it yields CASSISQPFEQYF.

This chain links TRBV6-5 with TRBJ1-2; D perhaps matches TRBD1 (6 bases). Trimming removed 8 bases at V and 4 bases at J, with 17 bases between. Germline V gene data show CDR1 as MNHEY and CDR2 as SVGAGI. The CDR3 extends over 14 amino acids. The CDR3, as DNA: TGTGCCAGCGGGTATTCTTGGGACATCTATGGCTACACCTTC. Translation gives CASGYSWDIYGYTF.

This clone has just one count. The CDR3 region has the DNA TGTGCCAGCAGTGGCGACAGGGTAAGTGAAAAACTGTTTTTT. It yields the protein CASSGDRVSEKLFF. V is TRBV6-4 and J is TRBJ1-4, with 7 positions matching TRBD1. From germline, CDR1 is MRHNA and CDR2 SNTAGT. The CDR3 spans 14 residues. The J segment lost 7 bases and the V segment lost 4 bases, leaving 6 bases of the junction unmatched.

This chain uses TRBV20-1 with TRBJ1-1; D is possibly TRBD1 (5 bases). There are 10 residues in the CDR3. Looked up from germline, CDR1 is DFQATT and CDR2 is SNEGSKA (reference sequence). The CDR3 DNA reads as TGCAGCTTACCCAGGGATTCGGCTTTCTTT. It is translated as CSLPRDSAFF.

In DNA form, the CDR3 reads TGTGCCAGCAGCATCCGGGACTTTGAGGGGTACACCTTC. Translating it yields CASSIRDFEGYTF. The rearrangement links TRBV11-3 to TRBJ1-2, with D possibly being TRBD1 (5 bases). V was cut by 5 bases and J by 11 bases, with 18 bases left in between. Germline V CDR1 and CDR2: SGHNT, YENEEA. This CDR3 region has 13 residues.

The V and J genes are TRBV28 and TRBJ1-2, with TRBD1 as a possible D gene (6 bases). The length of the CDR3 is 13 residues. V lost 10 bases to trimming and J lost 2 bases, with 14 bases between them. Germline V gene sequence: CDR1 MDHEN, CDR2 SYDVKM. CDR3 sequence (DNA): TGTGCCACCACAGGGAGAGTGAACTATGGCTACACCTTC. Translating gives CATTGRVNYGYTF.

The genes are TRBV15 and TRBJ2-5; 8 bases are a match to TRBD2. The assigned J gene may be wrong: the sequence end matches TRBJ2-7 better. Germline lookup yields CDR1 LNHNV and CDR2 YYDKDF (reference sequence). CDR3 length: 15 residues. DNA for the CDR3: TGTGCCACCAGCAGAGATAAAAGCGGGAGCTACGAGCAGTACTTC. It translates to CATSRDKSGSYEQYF.

The chain uses TRBV19 and TRBJ1-2; 8 bases map to TRBD1. Germline V gives CDR1 LNHDA, CDR2 SQIVND (reference sequence). The length of the CDR3 is 13 residues. CDR3 sequence (DNA): TGTGCAGCCACAGGGGGGGTAAGCTATGGCTACACCTTC. It encodes CAATGGVSYGYTF.

This chain uses TRBV7-9 with TRBJ2-7; 8 nucleotides line up with TRBD2. CDR3 length: 16 amino acids. V lost 7 bases to trimming and J lost 0 bases; unmatched junction nucleotides: 11. Per the germline V gene, CDR1 is SEHNR and CDR2 is FQNEAQ (reference sequence). CDR3 in amino acids: CASIQRGSGSSYEQYF. CDR3 in DNA: TGTGCCAGCATCCAACGTGGGAGCGGGAGCTCCTACGAGCAGTACTTC.

The J gene is TRBJ1-5, the V gene TRBV6-1; no definite D call. The CDR3 has 12 residues. V was cut by 2 bases and J by 10 bases, with 9 bases left in between. Germline values: CDR1 MNHNS, CDR2 SASEGT. CDR3 bases: TGTGCCAGCAGTGAACATGGGCTCCCCCAGCATTTT. Residues: CASSEHGLPQHF.

The V gene is TRBV27, the J gene TRBJ2-3; 7 bases align to TRBD2. V gave up 5 bases and J gave up 6 bases; unmatched junction bases: 14. CDR1 is MNHEY and CDR2 is SMNVEV in the germline V gene (reference sequence). The CDR3 runs to 16 residues. CDR3 region: CASSIYERGRYDTQYF. The CDR3 DNA reads TGTGCCAGCAGTATCTATGAGCGGGGTCGGTACGATACGCAGTATTTT.

The chain couples TRBV6-5 to TRBJ2-5; TRBD2 matches 11 bases. This CDR3 is 16 amino acids long. Germline V CDR1 and CDR2: MNHEY, SVGAGI. Trimming took 2 bases from V and 4 from J; bases not matched to a gene: 6. The CDR3 region is CASSYTLAGGPETQYF. The CDR3, as DNA: TGTGCCAGCAGTTACACCCTAGCGGGAGGACCAGAGACCCAGTACTTC.